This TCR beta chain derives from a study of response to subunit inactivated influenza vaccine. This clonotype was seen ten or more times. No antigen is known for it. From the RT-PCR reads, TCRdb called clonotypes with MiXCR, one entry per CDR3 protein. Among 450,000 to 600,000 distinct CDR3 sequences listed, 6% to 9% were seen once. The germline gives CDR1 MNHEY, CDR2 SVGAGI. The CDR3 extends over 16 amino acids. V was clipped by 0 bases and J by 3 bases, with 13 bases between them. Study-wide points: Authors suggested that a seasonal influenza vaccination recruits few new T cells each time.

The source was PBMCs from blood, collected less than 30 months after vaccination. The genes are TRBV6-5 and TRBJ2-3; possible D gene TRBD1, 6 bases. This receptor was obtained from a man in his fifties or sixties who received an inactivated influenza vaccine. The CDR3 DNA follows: TGTGCCAGCAGTTACTCAGCCCAGGGGCGAACAGATACGCAGTATTTT. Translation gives CASSYSAQGRTDTQYF.